The 26 T cell receptor beta chains presented below share a single source sample, sequenced in a study of T cell responses to AZD1222 COVID-19 vaccine. Using immunoSEQ multiplex PCR, the repertoire was profiled, and TCRdb retains in-frame clones only, with some absent. The repertoire includes 89,000 or so clones, around 84% of them detected once, and less than 6.5% sits in the top ten. This specimen was peripheral blood, taken 28 days after the second AZD1222 dose. Receptors originate from an adult who received the AZD1222 COVID-19 vaccine.

This chain links TRBV4-2 with TRBJ1-2; 7 bases fit TRBD1. CDR3 length equals 15 residues. V lost 2 bases to trimming and J lost 2 bases; unmatched junction nucleotides: 5. The germline gives CDR1 LGHNA, CDR2 YNFKEQ. The CDR3 coding sequence is TGTGCCAGCAGCCAACAGGACAGGAGCAACTATGGCTACACCTTC. It codes for CASSQQDRSNYGYTF.

The genes are TRBV5-1 and TRBJ2-3; 7 bases line up with TRBD1. This CDR3 region has 14 residues. After removal of 6 bases from V and 0 bases from J, the junction contained 4 bases not matched to a gene. CDR1 and CDR2 from the germline V gene are SGHRS and YFSETQ. As DNA, the CDR3 is TGCGCCAGCACTCCGGGACAGAGCACAGATACGCAGTATTTT. Protein: CASTPGQSTDTQYF. Using reference TRBV5-1 and TRBJ2-3 for the parts outside the CDR3, the full variable domain is KAGVTQTPRYLIKTRGQQVTLSCSPISGHRSVSWYQQTPGQGLQFLFEYFSETQRNKGNFPGRFSGRQFSNSRSEMNVSTLELGDSALYLCASTPGQSTDTQYFGPGTRLTVL.

The gene calls are TRBV7-9 and TRBJ2-7; TRBD2 agrees at 10 bases. The V segment lost 7 bases and the J segment 5 bases; nucleotides outside the gene matches: 11. This CDR3 has 15 residues. The germline gives CDR1 SEHNR, CDR2 FQNEAQ (reference sequence). The CDR3 here is CASTPVASGSDEQYF. CDR3 DNA sequence: TGTGCCAGCACCCCCGTGGCTAGCGGGAGTGACGAGCAGTACTTC.

The chain employs TRBV5-4 and TRBJ2-3; 7 bases map to TRBD1. The trim removed 2 bases at V and 4 bases at J, leaving 4 bases unmatched. Germline V CDR1 and CDR2: SGHNT, YYREEE (reference sequence). The CDR3 covers 14 residues. In DNA form, the CDR3 reads TGTGCCAGCAGCTTAGGGGGCGAAGCAGATACGCAGTATTTT. Translated, it gives CASSLGGEADTQYF.

The gene calls are TRBV19 and TRBJ1-1, with a weak D call TRBD1 (5 bases). This CDR3 is 15 amino acids long. V was shortened by 6 bases and J by 1 base, with 15 bases between the two germline ends. Germline V gene lookup returns CDR1 LNHDA and CDR2 SQIVND (reference sequence). The CDR3 nucleotides read TGTGCCAGTAGAGGCGTGGGGCAGGAGAACACTGAAGCTTTCTTT. This encodes CASRGVGQENTEAFF.

The chain is built from TRBV4-2 and TRBJ2-5, with a possible D match to TRBD2 (5 bases). The CDR3 extends over 13 amino acids. Germline V lookup: CDR1 LGHNA, CDR2 YNFKEQ. Trimming left V 4 bases short and J 5 bases short, with 11 bases between. CDR3 protein: CASSLLVDETQYF. CDR3 sequence (DNA): TGTGCCAGCAGCCTACTAGTGGATGAGACCCAGTACTTC.

The chain couples TRBV7-2 to TRBJ2-3; 9 bases agree with TRBD2. Germline CDR1 is SGHTA and CDR2 is FQGNSA. V shed 0 bases and J 3 bases; nucleotides not matched to a gene: 7. The CDR3 sequence is 17 residues long. This chain's CDR3 is CASSLASGTSLTDTQYF. CDR3 sequence (DNA): TGTGCCAGCAGCTTAGCGTCAGGGACTAGCTTGACAGATACGCAGTATTTT.

This clone appeared a single time. The rearrangement links TRBV28 to TRBJ2-1, with D perhaps matching TRBD2 (6 bases). Germline assignment: CDR1 MDHEN and CDR2 SYDVKM. V lost 7 bases, J lost 4 bases, and 14 bases lay in between. This CDR3 has 14 residues. The CDR3 sequence: CASTFGRGYNEQFF. In DNA form, the CDR3 reads TGTGCCAGCACCTTCGGGCGGGGATACAATGAGCAGTTCTTC.

Written as DNA, the CDR3 is TGTGCCAGCAGTTTCCGCTCGGTAGGGAGAGAGACCCAGTACTTC. Amino acids: CASSFRSVGRETQYF. The rearrangement links TRBV28 to TRBJ2-5; maybe TRBD2 (5 bases). Germline V gene sequence: CDR1 MDHEN, CDR2 SYDVKM. The CDR3 totals 15 residues. V gave up 3 bases and J gave up 4 bases, with 15 bases separating them.

This clone has just one count. The chain employs TRBV5-1 and TRBJ2-7, with TRBD2 as a possible D gene (6 bases). The germline V and J ends were trimmed by 4 bases and 1 base, with 12 bases remaining between them. CDR1 is SGHRS, CDR2 YFSETQ, per germline. The CDR3 totals 14 residues. The CDR3 region is CASSTTGLSYEQYF. As DNA, the CDR3 is TGCGCCAGCAGCACTACGGGACTTTCCTACGAGCAGTACTTC.

The chain couples TRBV29-1 to TRBJ2-7, with D possibly TRBD2 on 6 matching bases. CDR1 SQVTM and CDR2 ANQGSEA come from the germline V gene. This CDR3 comprises 16 residues. CDR3 residues: CTAEGGGRVRSYEQYF. The CDR3 DNA is TGCACCGCTGAGGGAGGTGGGCGGGTACGGTCCTACGAGCAGTACTTC.

The chain links TRBV19 to TRBJ2-1; 11 nucleotides agree with TRBD2. Germline-derived CDR1 and CDR2 are LNHDA and SQIVND (reference sequence). There are 15 residues in the CDR3. V gave up 3 bases and J gave up 9 bases; unmatched junction bases: 7. CDR3 bases: TGTGCCAGTAGTATCCGTAGCGGGGGGGCGAGTGAGCAGTTCTTC. This codes for CASSIRSGGASEQFF.

The chain combines TRBV27 with TRBJ2-3; no clear D gene. The CDR3 loop spans 11 amino acids. V lost 4 bases, J lost 2 bases, and 1 base lay in between. Germline CDR1 MNHEY, CDR2 SMNVEV (reference sequence). CDR3 in amino acids: CASSSTDTQYF. The CDR3 DNA reads as TGTGCCAGCAGTTCCACAGATACGCAGTATTTT.

This chain links TRBV10-1 with TRBJ2-3; unclear D gene. With 4 bases removed from V and 6 bases from J, the gap between germline ends came to 11 bases. This CDR3 region has 13 residues. Looked up from germline, CDR1 is WNHNN and CDR2 is SYGVQD (reference sequence). The CDR3 here is CASSGYDRDTQYF. CDR3 DNA sequence: TGCGCCAGCAGTGGATACGATCGGGATACGCAGTATTTT.

The chain links TRBV7-8 to TRBJ2-7; 11 positions match TRBD2. The CDR3 totals 18 residues. Per the germline V gene, CDR1 is SGHVS and CDR2 is FQNEAQ. J lost 6 bases, V lost 1 base, and 14 bases had no gene match. DNA for the CDR3: TGTGCCAGCAGCTTAGACAGCCGGAAACTAGCGGGAGTTGGCGAGCAGTACTTC. It is translated as CASSLDSRKLAGVGEQYF. Together with reference TRBV7-8 and TRBJ2-7, the CDR3 gives the full variable domain: GAGVSQSPRYKVAKRGQDVALRCDPISGHVSLFWYQQALGQGPEFLTYFQNEAQLDKSGLPSDRFFAERPEGSVSTLKIQRTQQEDSAVYLCASSLDSRKLAGVGEQYFGPGTRLTVT.

With respect to this clone: Additional DNA sequences in this sample encode the identical CDR3. The chain employs TRBV19 and TRBJ2-7; possible D gene TRBD1, 6 bases. The V end was cut by 0 bases, the J end by 0 bases, with 6 bases between. Per the germline V gene, CDR1 is LNHDA and CDR2 is SQIVND (reference sequence). CDR3 length equals 14 residues. Here the CDR3 DNA reads TGTGCCAGTAGTATAGACAGGGGCTCCTACGAGCAGTACTTC. The encoded protein is CASSIDRGSYEQYF.

This clone has only one observation. The chain joins TRBV28 to TRBJ1-2; 8 bases line up with TRBD1. CDR1 MDHEN and CDR2 SYDVKM come from the germline V gene. After removal of 3 bases from V and 8 bases from J, the junction contained 5 bases not matched to a gene. The CDR3 is 13 amino acids. CDR3 sequence reads: CASSFQGALGYTF. The DNA for the CDR3 is TGTGCCAGCAGTTTTCAGGGGGCACTCGGCTACACCTTC.

The chain couples TRBV7-2 to TRBJ2-7; D is unresolved. CDR1 and CDR2 from the germline V gene are SGHTA and FQGNSA. CDR3 length equals 13 residues. Trimming took off 7 bases at V and 6 bases at J, with 16 bases between the two ends. The CDR3 here is CASTASVSIEQYF. The CDR3 DNA reads TGTGCCAGCACGGCCTCGGTGTCCATCGAGCAGTACTTC.

The chain is built from TRBV12-3 or TRBV12-4 and TRBJ2-2, with TRBD1 identical over 7 bases. J lost 6 bases, V lost 6 bases, and 4 bases had no gene match. This CDR3 is built from 13 residues. CDR3 coding DNA: TGTGCCAGCAGAATCGACAGGGCCGGGGAGCTGTTTTTT. This codes for CASRIDRAGELFF.

The chain links TRBV19 to TRBJ2-7, with a possible D match to TRBD1 (5 bases). The CDR3 length is 14 residues. V was pared by 3 bases and J by 1 base, with 10 bases between. Germline lookup yields CDR1 LNHDA and CDR2 SQIVND (reference sequence). The CDR3 protein is CASSIQPGSYEQYF. DNA for the CDR3: TGTGCCAGTAGTATTCAGCCAGGGTCCTACGAGCAGTACTTC. Filled out from reference TRBV19 and TRBJ2-7, the complete variable domain reads DGGITQSPKYLFRKEGQNVTLSCEQNLNHDAMYWYRQDPGQGLRLIYYSQIVNDFQKGDIAEGYSVSREKKESFPLTVTSAQKNPTAFYLCASSIQPGSYEQYFGPGTRLTVT.

This clone is a singleton in its sample. In DNA, the CDR3 is TGTGCCTGGACGTCCGGGGGTGGAAACACCATATATTTT. It is translated as CAWTSGGGNTIYF. The chain joins TRBV30 to TRBJ1-3; a possible D gene is TRBD1 (5 bases). There are 13 residues in the CDR3. Germline V lookup: CDR1 GTSNPN, CDR2 SVGIG (reference sequence). Trimming cost V 4 bases and J 3 bases, with 10 bases left between them.

This chain connects TRBV5-4 to TRBJ2-5, with D perhaps given as TRBD1 or TRBD2 (5 bases each). This CDR3 is built from 15 residues. Trimming removed 4 bases at V and 1 base at J, with 14 bases between. CDR1 is SGHNT, CDR2 YYREEE, per germline (reference sequence). The CDR3 sequence is CASSDPRGVQETQYF. The CDR3 DNA sequence: TGTGCCAGCAGCGATCCCCGGGGCGTCCAAGAGACCCAGTACTTC.

The rearrangement links TRBV5-6 to TRBJ2-7; TRBD2 aligns across 11 bases. The trim removed 4 bases at V and 4 bases at J, leaving 4 bases unmatched. The CDR3 sequence is 14 residues long. The germline V gene has CDR1 SGHDT and CDR2 YYEEEE. CDR3 sequence: CASSAGTSGYEQYF. The DNA of the CDR3 is TGTGCCAGCAGCGCCGGGACTAGCGGTTACGAGCAGTACTTC.

The V and J genes are TRBV5-4 and TRBJ2-3; 9 bases fit TRBD1. CDR1 is SGHNT, CDR2 YYREEE, per germline (reference sequence). The CDR3 covers 16 residues. V was clipped by 1 base and J by 0 bases; unmatched bases: 3. The chain's CDR3 is CASSLYGTGSTDTQYF. CDR3 nucleotide sequence: TGTGCCAGCAGCTTGTATGGGACAGGGAGCACAGATACGCAGTATTTT.

V and J are TRBV7-2 and TRBJ2-5; 8 nucleotides align to TRBD2. Germline trimming cut 1 base from V and 5 bases from J; bases unmatched to any gene: 9. CDR3 length: 16 residues. The V gene's germline CDR1 is SGHTA and CDR2 FQGNSA. The CDR3 reads CASSLEWRGARETQYF. The CDR3 DNA follows: TGTGCCAGCAGCTTAGAGTGGCGGGGGGCCAGGGAGACCCAGTACTTC.

This clone was picked up one time. V is TRBV5-4 and J is TRBJ1-1; D not resolved. This CDR3 has 12 residues. Germline CDR1 reads SGHNT; CDR2 reads YYREEE (reference sequence). V dropped 4 bases and J dropped 7 bases, with 11 bases sitting between them. Here the CDR3 DNA reads TGTGCCAGCAGCCCGGTGGGCAGTGAAGCTTTCTTT. Protein product: CASSPVGSEAFF.